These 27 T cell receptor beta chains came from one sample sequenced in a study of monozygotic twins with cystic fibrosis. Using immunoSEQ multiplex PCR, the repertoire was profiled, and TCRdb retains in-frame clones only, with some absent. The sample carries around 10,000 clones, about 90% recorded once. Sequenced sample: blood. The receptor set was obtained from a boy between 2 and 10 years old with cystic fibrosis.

CDR3 sequence (DNA): TGCGCCAGCAGCCTGACAGGGGGCGCGGAGACCCAGTACTTC. It is translated as CASSLTGGAETQYF. The chain combines TRBV5-1 with TRBJ2-5; 10 bases map to TRBD1. CDR3 length: 14 residues. V lost 4 bases and J lost 5; bases outside the gene matches: 5. Per the germline V gene, CDR1 is SGHRS and CDR2 is YFSETQ.

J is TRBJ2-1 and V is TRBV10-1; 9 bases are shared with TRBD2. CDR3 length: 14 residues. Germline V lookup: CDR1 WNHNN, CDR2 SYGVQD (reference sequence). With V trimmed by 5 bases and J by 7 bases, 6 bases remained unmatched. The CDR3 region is CASSPGLATNEQFF. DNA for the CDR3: TGCGCCAGCAGTCCGGGACTAGCAACGAATGAGCAGTTCTTC.

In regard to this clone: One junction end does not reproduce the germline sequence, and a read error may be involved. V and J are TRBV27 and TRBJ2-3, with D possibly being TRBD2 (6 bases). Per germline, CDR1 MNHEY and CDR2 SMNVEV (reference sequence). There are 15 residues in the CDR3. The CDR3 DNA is TGTGCCAGCAGCCCGGGGGAGGTGAGCAGAGATACGCAGTATTTT. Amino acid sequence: CASSPGEVSRDTQYF.

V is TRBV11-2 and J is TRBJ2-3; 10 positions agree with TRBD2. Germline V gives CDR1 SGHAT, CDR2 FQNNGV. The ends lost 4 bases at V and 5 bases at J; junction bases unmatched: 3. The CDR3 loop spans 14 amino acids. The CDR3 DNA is TGTGCCAGCAGCTCCGGGACTAGCGAAGATACGCAGTATTTT. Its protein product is CASSSGTSEDTQYF.

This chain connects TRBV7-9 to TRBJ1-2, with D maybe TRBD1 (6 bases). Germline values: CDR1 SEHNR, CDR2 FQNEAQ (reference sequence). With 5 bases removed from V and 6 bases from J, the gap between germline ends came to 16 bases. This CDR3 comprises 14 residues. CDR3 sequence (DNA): TGTGCCAGCAGCCCCCCACTGGGGGGCCATGGCTACACCTTC. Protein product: CASSPPLGGHGYTF.

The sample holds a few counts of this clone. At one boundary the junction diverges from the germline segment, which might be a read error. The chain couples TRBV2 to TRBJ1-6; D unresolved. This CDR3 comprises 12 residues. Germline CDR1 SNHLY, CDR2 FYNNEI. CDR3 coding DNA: TGTGCCAGCAGCTTGGGCGGGCCCGAGAAGGTTTTT. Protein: CASSLGGPEKVF.

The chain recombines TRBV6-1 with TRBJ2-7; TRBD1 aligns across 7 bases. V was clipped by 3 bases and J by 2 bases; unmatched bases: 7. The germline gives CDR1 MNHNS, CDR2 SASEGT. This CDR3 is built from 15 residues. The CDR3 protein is CASSDFWQGAYEQYV. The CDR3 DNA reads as TGTGCCAGCAGTGACTTTTGGCAGGGGGCCTACGAGCAGTACGTC.

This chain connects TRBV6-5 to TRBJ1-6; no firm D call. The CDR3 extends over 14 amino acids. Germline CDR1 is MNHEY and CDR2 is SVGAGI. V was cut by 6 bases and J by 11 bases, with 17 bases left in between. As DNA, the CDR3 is TGTGCCAGCAGCCGGACCGATAATTCGCCACCCCTCCACTTT. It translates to CASSRTDNSPPLHF.

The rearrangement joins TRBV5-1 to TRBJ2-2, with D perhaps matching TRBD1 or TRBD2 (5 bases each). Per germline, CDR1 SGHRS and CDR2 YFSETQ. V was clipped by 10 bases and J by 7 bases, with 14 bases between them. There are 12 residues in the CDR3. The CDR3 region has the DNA TGCGCCTGCCGGGACCCCCACGGGGAGCTGTTTTTT. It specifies CACRDPHGELFF.

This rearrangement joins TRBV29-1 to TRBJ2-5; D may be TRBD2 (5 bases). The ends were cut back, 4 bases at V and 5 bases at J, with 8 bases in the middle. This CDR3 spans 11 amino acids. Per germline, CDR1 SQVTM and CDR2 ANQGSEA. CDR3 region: CSVVGSETQYF. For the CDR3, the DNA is TGCAGCGTTGTGGGGAGCGAGACCCAGTACTTC. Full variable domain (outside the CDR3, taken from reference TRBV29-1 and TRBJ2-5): SAVISQKPSRDICQRGTSLTIQCQVDSQVTMMFWYRQQPGQSLTLIATANQGSEATYESGFVIDKFPISRPNLTFSTLTVSNMSPEDSSIYLCSVVGSETQYFGPGTRLLVL.

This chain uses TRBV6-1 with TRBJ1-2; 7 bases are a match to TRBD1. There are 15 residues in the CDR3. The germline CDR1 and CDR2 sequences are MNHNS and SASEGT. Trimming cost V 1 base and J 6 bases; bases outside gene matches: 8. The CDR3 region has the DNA TGTGCCAGCAGTGAAGAGGGGGCGCGGGAAAATGGCTACACCTTC. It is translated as CASSEEGARENGYTF.

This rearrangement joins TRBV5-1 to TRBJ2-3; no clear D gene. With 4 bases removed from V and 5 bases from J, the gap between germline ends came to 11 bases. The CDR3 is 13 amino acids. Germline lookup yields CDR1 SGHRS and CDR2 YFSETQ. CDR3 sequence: CASSPPAEDTQYF. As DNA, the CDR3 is TGCGCCAGCAGCCCCCCCGCCGAAGATACGCAGTATTTT.

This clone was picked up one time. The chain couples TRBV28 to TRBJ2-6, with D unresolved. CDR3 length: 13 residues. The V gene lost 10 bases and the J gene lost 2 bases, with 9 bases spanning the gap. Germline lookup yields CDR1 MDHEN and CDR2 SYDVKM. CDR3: CATQVPGANVLTF. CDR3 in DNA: TGTGCCACCCAGGTCCCTGGGGCCAACGTCCTGACTTTC.

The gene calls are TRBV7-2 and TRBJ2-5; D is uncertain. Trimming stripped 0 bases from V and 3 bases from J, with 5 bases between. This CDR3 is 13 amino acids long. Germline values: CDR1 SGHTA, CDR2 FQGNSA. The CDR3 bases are TGTGCCAGCAGCTTAGCAAGAGAAGAGACCCAGTACTTC. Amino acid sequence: CASSLAREETQYF.

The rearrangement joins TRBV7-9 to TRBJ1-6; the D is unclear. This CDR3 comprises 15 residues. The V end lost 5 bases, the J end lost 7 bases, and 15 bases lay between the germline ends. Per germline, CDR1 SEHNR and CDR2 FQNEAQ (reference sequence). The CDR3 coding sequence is TGTGCCAGCAGCGGCGGGCAGTCGAGCAATTCACCCCTCCACTTT. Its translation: CASSGGQSSNSPLHF.

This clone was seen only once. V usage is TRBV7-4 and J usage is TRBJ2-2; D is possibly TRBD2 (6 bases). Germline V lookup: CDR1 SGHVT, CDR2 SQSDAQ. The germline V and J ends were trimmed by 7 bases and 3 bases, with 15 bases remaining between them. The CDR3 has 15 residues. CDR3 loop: CASKEGGFDTGELFF. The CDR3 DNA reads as TGTGCCAGCAAGGAGGGAGGTTTCGACACCGGGGAGCTGTTTTTT.

The CDR3 coding sequence is TGTGCCAGCAGCCAATCCCCAGCCGGAGGTCACGAGCAGTACTTC. It translates to CASSQSPAGGHEQYF. The chain links TRBV14 to TRBJ2-7, with D possibly matching TRBD2 (5 bases). CDR3 length equals 15 residues. The V end lost 2 bases, the J end lost 5 bases, and 16 bases lay between the germline ends. In germline, CDR1 is SGHDN, CDR2 FVKESK.

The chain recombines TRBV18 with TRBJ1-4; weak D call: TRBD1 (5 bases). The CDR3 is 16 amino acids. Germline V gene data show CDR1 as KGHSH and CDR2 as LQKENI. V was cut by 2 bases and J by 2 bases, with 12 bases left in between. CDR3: CASSPYLQGTNEKLFF. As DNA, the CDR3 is TGTGCCAGCTCACCATATCTTCAGGGTACTAATGAAAAACTGTTTTTT.

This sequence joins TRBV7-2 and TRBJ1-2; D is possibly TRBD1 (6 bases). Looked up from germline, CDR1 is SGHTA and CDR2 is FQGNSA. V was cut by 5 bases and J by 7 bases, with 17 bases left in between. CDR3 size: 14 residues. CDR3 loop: CASSSTPQGGGYTF. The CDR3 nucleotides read TGTGCCAGCAGCAGCACCCCACAGGGAGGTGGCTACACCTTC. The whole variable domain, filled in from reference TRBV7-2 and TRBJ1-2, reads GAGVSQSPSNKVTEKGKDVELRCDPISGHTALYWYRQSLGQGLEFLIYFQGNSAPDKSGLPSDRFSAERTGGSVSTLTIQRTQQEDSAVYLCASSSTPQGGGYTFGSGTRLTVV.

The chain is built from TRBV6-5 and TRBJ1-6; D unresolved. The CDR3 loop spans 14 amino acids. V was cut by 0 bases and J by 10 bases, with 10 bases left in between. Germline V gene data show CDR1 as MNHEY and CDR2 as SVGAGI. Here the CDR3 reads CASSYSSPGSPLHF. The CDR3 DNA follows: TGTGCCAGCAGTTACTCGTCCCCGGGGTCACCCCTCCACTTT.

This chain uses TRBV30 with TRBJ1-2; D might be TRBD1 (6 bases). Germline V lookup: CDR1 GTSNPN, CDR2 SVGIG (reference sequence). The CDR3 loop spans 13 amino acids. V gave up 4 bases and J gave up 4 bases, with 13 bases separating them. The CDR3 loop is CAWTGAQSYGYTF. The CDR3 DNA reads TGTGCCTGGACAGGGGCTCAAAGCTATGGCTACACCTTC. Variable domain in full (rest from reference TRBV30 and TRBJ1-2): SQTIHQWPATLVQPVGSPLSLECTVEGTSNPNLYWYRQAAGRGLQLLFYSVGIGQISSEVPQNLSASRPQDRQFILSSKKLLLSDSGFYLCAWTGAQSYGYTFGSGTRLTVV.

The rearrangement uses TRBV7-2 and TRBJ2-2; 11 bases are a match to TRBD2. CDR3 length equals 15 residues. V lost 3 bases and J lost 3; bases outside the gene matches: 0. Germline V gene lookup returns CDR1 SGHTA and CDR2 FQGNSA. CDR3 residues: CASSFSGGDTGELFF. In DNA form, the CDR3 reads TGTGCCAGCAGCTTTAGCGGGGGGGACACCGGGGAGCTGTTTTTT.

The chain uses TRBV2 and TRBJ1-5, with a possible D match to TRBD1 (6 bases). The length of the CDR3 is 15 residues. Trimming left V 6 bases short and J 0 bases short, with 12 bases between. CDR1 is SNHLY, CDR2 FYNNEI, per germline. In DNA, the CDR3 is TGTGCCAGCAGCCCCGGGGGCATTAGCAATCAGCCCCAGCATTTT. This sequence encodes CASSPGGISNQPQHF. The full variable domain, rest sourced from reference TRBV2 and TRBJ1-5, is EPEVTQTPSHQVTQMGQEVILRCVPISNHLYFYWYRQILGQKVEFLVSFYNNEISEKSEIFDDQFSVERPDGSNFTLKIRSTKLEDSAMYFCASSPGGISNQPQHFGDGTRLSIL.

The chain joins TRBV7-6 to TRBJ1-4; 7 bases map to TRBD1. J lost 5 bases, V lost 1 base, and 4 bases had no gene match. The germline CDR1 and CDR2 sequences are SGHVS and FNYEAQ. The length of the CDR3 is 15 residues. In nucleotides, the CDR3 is TGTGCCAGCAGCTTAGTGACAGGGCCGAATGAAAAACTGTTTTTT. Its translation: CASSLVTGPNEKLFF.

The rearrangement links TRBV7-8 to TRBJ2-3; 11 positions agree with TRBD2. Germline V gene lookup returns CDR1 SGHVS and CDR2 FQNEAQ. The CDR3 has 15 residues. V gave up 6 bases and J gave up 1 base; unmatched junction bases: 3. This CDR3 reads CASRMGLAGTDTQYF. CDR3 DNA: TGTGCCAGCAGGATGGGACTAGCGGGCACAGATACGCAGTATTTT. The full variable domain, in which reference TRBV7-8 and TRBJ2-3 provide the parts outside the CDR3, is GAGVSQSPRYKVAKRGQDVALRCDPISGHVSLFWYQQALGQGPEFLTYFQNEAQLDKSGLPSDRFFAERPEGSVSTLKIQRTQQEDSAVYLCASRMGLAGTDTQYFGPGTRLTVL.

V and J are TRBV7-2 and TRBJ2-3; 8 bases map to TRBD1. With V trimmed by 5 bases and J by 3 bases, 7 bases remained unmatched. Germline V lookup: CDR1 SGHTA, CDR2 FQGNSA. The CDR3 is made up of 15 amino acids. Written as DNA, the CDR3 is TGTGCCAGCAGCCCGACAGGGGTGGGGACAGATACGCAGTATTTT. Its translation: CASSPTGVGTDTQYF.

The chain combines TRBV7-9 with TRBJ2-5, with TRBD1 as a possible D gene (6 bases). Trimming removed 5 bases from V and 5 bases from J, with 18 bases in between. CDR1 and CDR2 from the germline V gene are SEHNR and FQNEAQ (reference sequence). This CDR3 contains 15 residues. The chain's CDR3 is CASSASLGQIETQYF. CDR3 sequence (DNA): TGTGCCAGCAGCGCCAGCTTAGGACAGATCGAGACCCAGTACTTC. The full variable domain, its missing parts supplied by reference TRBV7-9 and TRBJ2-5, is DTGVSQNPRHKITKRGQNVTFRCDPISEHNRLYWYRQTLGQGPEFLTYFQNEAQLEKSRLLSDRFSAERPKGSFSTLEIQRTEQGDSAMYLCASSASLGQIETQYFGPGTRLLVL.